This T cell receptor (beta chain) was captured in a study of CXCR3-negative and CXCR3-positive naive CD8 T cells (dated by TCRdb to the late 2010s). In terms of the full investigation: In total, about 135 million TRB reads were obtained, which works out to roughly 1.5 +/- 0.3 million reads per library. Data from 11 donors, pooled across two independent experiments, went into the diversity and physicochemical repertoire analyses. The TRBV-TRBJ cluster analysis covered naive subsets from about 5 donors and memory cells from 3 donors. Findings and caveats that apply to the study as a whole: TRB CDR3s from CXCR3-positive naive cells showed higher hydrophobicity (lower Kidera factor 4), lower energy, and higher strength and volume indices than CXCR3-negative naive cells. Both naive subsets had comparably high repertoire diversity, while memory CD8+ T cells had much lower repertoire diversity. Surface CD5, linked to self-reactivity in mice, was comparable between naive subsets; TCR interaction strength was therefore also inferred from TRB CDR3 physicochemical properties. Within the same donor, TRBV-TRBJ usage looked similar between naive CXCR3-negative and CXCR3-positive cells, but memory cells had distinct patterns. CXCR3 expression partially decreased after cryopreservation, so most assays used freshly isolated PBMCs.

The listed sequencing device is NextSeq 550. The Human TCR Profiling Kit (MiLaboratory) was used to make UMI-labeled 5' RACE TRB cDNA libraries. cDNA synthesis used the entire amount of extracted RNA, and PCR amplification then used the entire amount of cDNA produced. Libraries were prepared in parallel with an identical number of PCR cycles. Turning to the authors' computational methods: With a requirement of at least two reads per UMI, MIGEC and MiXCR extracted about 52,000 +/- 9,100 unique UMI-labeled TRB cDNA molecules per library. Each library averaged 40,000 +/- 10,000 functional in-frame TRB CDR3 nucleotide clonotypes without stop codons. After downsampling to 5000 UMI-labeled TRB molecules per sample, diversity metrics such as normalized Shannon-Wiener and Chao1 were calculated in VDJtools. VDJtools computed clonotype-size-weighted physicochemical properties of the central five CDR3 residues: interaction energy, strength, volume and Kidera factor 4. Each entry corresponds to one CDR3 protein sequence from reads that TCRdb reprocessed, and DNA is not given. The V and J calls shown here were made by TCRdb, not taken from the authors' results. The table for this sample records 70,000 to 95,000 distinct CDR3 sequences. The ten biggest clones cover approximately 1.7% of the sample.

Each CD8+ T cell subset was flow-sorted in triplicate, with over 250,000 cells per subset placed directly into RLT lysis buffer. Naive CD8+ T cells were defined stringently as CD45RO-CCR7+CD27+CD95- to exclude memory contaminants. Standard density gradient centrifugation was used to isolate peripheral blood mononuclear cells from buffy coats. A FACSAria III was used to flow-sort naive CD8+ T cells into CXCR3-negative and CXCR3-positive populations. Total RNA was extracted from sorted cells with an RNeasy Mini Kit. The CDR3 spans 15 residues, from the cysteine through the phenylalanine. DNA is not on record. In the germline V gene (reference sequence), CDR1 corresponds to SEHNR and CDR2 to FQNEAQ. In the case of this clonotype: Its antigen is not yet known.

The sample was naive CXCR3- CD8+ T cells from blood. The sample's cell subset or site label, decoded: CD45RO-CCR7+CD27+CD95- naive CD8+ T cells lacking CXCR3 (TNR3-). The source of this sequence is a human donor in good health. Some clones in this sample may be carry-over from other donors' samples. The chain is encoded by TRBV7-9 joined to TRBJ1-6; TCRdb indicates TRBD1, and absent DNA this call remains unverified. The CDR3 region has the sequence CASISIQGVGSPLHF.